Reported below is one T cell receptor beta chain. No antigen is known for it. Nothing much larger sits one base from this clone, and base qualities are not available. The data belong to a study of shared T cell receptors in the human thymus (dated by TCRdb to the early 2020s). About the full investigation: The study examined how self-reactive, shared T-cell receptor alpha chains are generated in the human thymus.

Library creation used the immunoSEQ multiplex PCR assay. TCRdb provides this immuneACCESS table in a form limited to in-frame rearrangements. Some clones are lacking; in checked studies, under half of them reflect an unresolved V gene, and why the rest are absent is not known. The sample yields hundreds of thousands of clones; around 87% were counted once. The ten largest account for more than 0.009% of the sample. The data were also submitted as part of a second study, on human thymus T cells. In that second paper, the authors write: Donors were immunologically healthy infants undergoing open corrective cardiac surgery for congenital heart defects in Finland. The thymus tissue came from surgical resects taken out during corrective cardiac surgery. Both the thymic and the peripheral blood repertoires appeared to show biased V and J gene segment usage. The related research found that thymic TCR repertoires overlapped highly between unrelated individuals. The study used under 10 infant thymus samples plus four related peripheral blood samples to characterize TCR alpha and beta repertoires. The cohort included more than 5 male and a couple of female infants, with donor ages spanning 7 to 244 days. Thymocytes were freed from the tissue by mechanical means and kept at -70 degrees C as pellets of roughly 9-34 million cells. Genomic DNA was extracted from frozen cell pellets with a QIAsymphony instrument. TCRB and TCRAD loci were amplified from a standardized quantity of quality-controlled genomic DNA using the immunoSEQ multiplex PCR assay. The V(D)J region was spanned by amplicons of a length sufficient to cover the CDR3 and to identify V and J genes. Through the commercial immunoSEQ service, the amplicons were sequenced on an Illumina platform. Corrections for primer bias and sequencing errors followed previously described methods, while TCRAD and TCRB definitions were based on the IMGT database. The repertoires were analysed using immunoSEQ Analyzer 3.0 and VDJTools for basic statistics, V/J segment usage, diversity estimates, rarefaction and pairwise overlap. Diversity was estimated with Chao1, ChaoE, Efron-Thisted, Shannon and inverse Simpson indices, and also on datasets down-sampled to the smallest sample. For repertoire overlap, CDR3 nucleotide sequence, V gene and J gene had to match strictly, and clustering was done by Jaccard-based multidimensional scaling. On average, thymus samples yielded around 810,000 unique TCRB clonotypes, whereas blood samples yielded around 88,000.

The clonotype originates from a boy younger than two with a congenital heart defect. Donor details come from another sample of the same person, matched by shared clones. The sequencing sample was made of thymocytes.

CDR3 protein: CASSVYSGTDTQYF. The nucleotide sequence is given as TGTGCCAGCAGCGTGTATAGCGGTACAGATACGCAGTATTTT. The chain is assembled from TRBV9 and TRBJ2-3, and TRBD2 may be the D gene, going by 6 matching bases. The CDR3 holds 14 amino acids from the cysteine to the phenylalanine. The retained sequence is limited to the CDR3, 42 bases, with the frame set at the first base. Looking up the germline V gene yields CDR1 SGDLS and CDR2 YYNGEE. V and J lose 2 bases and 3 bases, and a span of 10 bases separates them.